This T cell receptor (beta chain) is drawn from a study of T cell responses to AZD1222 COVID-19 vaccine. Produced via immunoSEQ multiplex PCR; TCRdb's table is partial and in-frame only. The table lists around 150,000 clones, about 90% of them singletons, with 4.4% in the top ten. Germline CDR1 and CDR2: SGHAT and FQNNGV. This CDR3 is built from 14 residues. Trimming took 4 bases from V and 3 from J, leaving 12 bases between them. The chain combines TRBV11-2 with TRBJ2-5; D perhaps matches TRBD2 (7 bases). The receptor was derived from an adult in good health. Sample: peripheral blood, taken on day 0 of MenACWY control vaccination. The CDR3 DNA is TGTGCCAGCAGCTCGTGGGGGGGCGAAGAGACCCAGTACTTC. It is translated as CASSSWGGEETQYF.